Included here is one TCR beta chain sequence, with context. This clonotype came up a few times. Its specific antigen is unknown. No base quality values were provided; no much bigger clone lies one nucleotide off. PBMCs were isolated by Ficoll-Paque density gradient centrifugation. This sample stems from a study of T-cell memory formation after mild COVID-19 (dated by TCRdb to the early 2020s). Study-wide context: TCR sequence clusters from the two donors were found to be largely donor specific. T-cell clones expanding and contracting after mild COVID-19 in two donors were tracked by longitudinal TCRalpha and TCRbeta repertoire sequencing. Two young, previously healthy adult volunteers made up the cohort, one male and one female.

Sequencing was carried out with an Illumina NovaSeq 6000. TCRalpha and TCRbeta cDNA libraries were constructed by 5'RACE with constant-segment primers, with sample barcodes and unique molecular identifiers being introduced. RNA was extracted from every sample with Trizol reagent. Library amplification was performed in two PCR steps, and a second sample barcode and Illumina TruSeq adapters were introduced in the second step. Sequencing of the libraries was done on an Illumina NovaSeq, producing 2 x 150 bp paired-end reads. Per the authors' processing: The reads were demultiplexed and collapsed into UMI-guided consensus sequences using migec v1.2.7. With mixcr v2.1.11, UMI consensuses were aligned to TRA and TRB V and J templates and assembled into clonotypes. Clonotypes were classified as expanded or contracted when called significant by both edgeR and NoisET, with noise models trained on biological replicates. For edgeR calls, the cutoffs were a false discovery rate-adjusted p below 0.01 and a log2 fold-change threshold of 1. As an exploratory analysis of dynamics, max-normalized trajectories of the 1000 most abundant clonotypes were examined by PCA with hierarchical clustering. Separately sequenced CD4+ and CD8+ repertoires were used to assign a CD4 or CD8 phenotype to each responding clone. TCRdb reran the public reads through fastp at Q25 and MiXCR, keeping productive beta chains. CDR3 protein sequences are deduplicated, and each keeps its most common genes and DNA. V and J calls and clone size were set by TCRdb, not the authors. The sample data list 400,000 to 550,000 distinct CDR3 sequences, and nearly 25% of these were observed just once. The ten largest make up around 12% of the sample.

Here is what the overall study found, with its caveats: SARS-CoV-2 specificity was not confirmed for the second-wave clones peaking on day 37. Clones contracting from day 15 to 85 had balanced CD4/CD8 phenotypes, while a second wave expanding from day 15 to 37 was biased towards CD4+. The study included only a couple of mild cases, and larger cohorts that include severe cases with pre-infection samples were judged to be necessary. Contracting CD4+ clones turned up mainly in the CM and EM memory subsets, whereas EMRA was where CD8+ clones were enriched. The detection of some responding clones in pre-infection memory suggests that pre-existing cross-reactive memory T cells joined the SARS-CoV-2 response.

Sequences were obtained from PBMCs or a T cell subset sorted from them (not recorded which). This TCR derives from an adult woman who had mild COVID-19 (a few samples of this study predate the infection). The sample titles of this study are shuffled in the database, so cell type and time point are left out; the donor was told from shared clones.

The nucleotide sequence is given as TGTGCCAGCAGCTTCAGACAGGGTGGGGGCAATGAGCAGTTCTTC. Its translation reads: CASSFRQGGGNEQFF. This chain joins TRBV7-9 to TRBJ2-1, with 7 bases aligning to TRBD1. From the cysteine through the phenylalanine, the CDR3 covers 15 amino acids. Only the CDR3 DNA stays, 45 bases, in frame from base 1. Trimmed from V: 3 bases; trimmed from J: 6 bases; junction bases lacking a gene match: 8. The germline V gene (reference sequence) sets CDR1 to SEHNR and CDR2 to FQNEAQ.